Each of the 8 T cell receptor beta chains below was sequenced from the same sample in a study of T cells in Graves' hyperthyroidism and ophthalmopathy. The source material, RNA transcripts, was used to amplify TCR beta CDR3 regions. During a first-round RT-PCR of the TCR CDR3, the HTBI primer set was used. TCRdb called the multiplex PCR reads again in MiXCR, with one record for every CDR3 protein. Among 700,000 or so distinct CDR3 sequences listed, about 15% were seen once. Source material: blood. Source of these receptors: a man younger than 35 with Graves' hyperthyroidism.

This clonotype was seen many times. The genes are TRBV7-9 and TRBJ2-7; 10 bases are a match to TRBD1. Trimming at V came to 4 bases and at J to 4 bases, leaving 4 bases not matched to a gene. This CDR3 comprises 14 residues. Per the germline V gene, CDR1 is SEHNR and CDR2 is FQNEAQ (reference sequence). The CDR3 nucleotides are TGTGCCAGCAGCTCGACAGGGGGCGAGTACGAGCAGTACTTC. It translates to CASSSTGGEYEQYF.

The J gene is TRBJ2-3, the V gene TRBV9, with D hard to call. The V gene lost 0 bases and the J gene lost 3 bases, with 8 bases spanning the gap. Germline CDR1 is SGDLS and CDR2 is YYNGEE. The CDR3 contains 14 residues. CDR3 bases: TGTGCCAGCAGCGTAGATGGGTGGACAGATACGCAGTATTTT. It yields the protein CASSVDGWTDTQYF.

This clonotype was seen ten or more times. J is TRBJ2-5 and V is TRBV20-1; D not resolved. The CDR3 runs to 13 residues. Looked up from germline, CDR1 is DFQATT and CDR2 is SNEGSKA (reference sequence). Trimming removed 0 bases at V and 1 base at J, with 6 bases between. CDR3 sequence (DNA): TGCAGTGCTAGAGATGAAGGCCAAGAGACCCAGTACTTC. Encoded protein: CSARDEGQETQYF.

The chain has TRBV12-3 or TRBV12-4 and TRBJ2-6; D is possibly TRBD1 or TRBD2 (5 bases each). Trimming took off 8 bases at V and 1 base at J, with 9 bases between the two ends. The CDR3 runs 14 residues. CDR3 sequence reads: CASCWGSGANVLTF. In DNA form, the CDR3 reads TGTGCCAGCTGCTGGGGGTCTGGGGCCAACGTCCTGACTTTC.

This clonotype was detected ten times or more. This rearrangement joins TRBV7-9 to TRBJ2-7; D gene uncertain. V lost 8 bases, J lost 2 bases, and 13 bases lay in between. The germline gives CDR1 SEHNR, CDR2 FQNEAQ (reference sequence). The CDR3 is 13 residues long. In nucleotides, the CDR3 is TGTGCCAGCTCCGGGCTAGGACCCTACGAGCAGTACTTC. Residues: CASSGLGPYEQYF. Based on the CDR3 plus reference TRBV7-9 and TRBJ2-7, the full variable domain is DTGVSQNPRHKITKRGQNVTFRCDPISEHNRLYWYRQTLGQGPEFLTYFQNEAQLEKSRLLSDRFSAERPKGSFSTLEIQRTEQGDSAMYLCASSGLGPYEQYFGPGTRLTVT.

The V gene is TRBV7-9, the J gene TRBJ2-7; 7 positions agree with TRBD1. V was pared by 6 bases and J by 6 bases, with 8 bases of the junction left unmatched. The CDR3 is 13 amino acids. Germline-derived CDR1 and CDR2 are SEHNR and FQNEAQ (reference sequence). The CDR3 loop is CASSPGQKTEQYF. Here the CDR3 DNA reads TGTGCCAGCAGTCCGGGACAGAAAACCGAGCAGTACTTC.

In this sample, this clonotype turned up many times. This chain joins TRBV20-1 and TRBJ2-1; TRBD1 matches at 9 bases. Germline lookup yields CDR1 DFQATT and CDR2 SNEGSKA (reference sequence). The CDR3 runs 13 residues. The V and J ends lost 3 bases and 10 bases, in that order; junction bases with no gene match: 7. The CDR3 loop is CSASWDRVEEQFF. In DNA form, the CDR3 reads TGCAGTGCTAGCTGGGACAGGGTCGAGGAGCAGTTCTTC.

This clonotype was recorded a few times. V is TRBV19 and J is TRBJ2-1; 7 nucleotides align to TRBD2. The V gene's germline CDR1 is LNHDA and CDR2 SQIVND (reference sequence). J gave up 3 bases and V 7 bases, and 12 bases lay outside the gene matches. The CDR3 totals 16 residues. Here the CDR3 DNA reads TGTGCCAGTAAGGGAGGGACTCCCTCTATCTACAATGAGCAGTTCTTC. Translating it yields CASKGGTPSIYNEQFF.